This T cell receptor beta chain comes out of a study of identical twins. The sample holds a few counts of this clonotype. Its antigen remains unknown. General study results and limits: Conclusions were drawn cross-sectionally by statistical analysis, without following the same donors. Monozygotic twin pairs showed more out-of-frame TCR alpha sharing than models estimated.

The CDR3 spans 15 residues. V lost 0 bases, J lost 3 bases, and 13 bases lay in between. Germline CDR1 reads SGHKS; CDR2 reads YYEKEE (reference sequence). Carrying unique molecular identifiers, the cDNA also gained a universal primer site through template switching. Each CDR3 protein gets one entry after TCRdb re-called the 5' RACE reads with MiXCR. Here the sample spans some 790,000 distinct CDR3 sequences, 15% to 20% being singletons. These records were also assigned to another study, of T cells expressing NK-cell markers. Per that paper: The eight sequenced donors comprised seven who were HCMV-seropositive and one who was seronegative.

This clonotype was sampled from a woman aged 18-35 years in good health. This chain joins TRBV5-5 and TRBJ2-7; D call uncertain. The sample was PBMCs. The CDR3 bases are TGTGCCAGCAGCTTGGGGTCCGGGCAAATCTACGAGCAGTACTTC. As protein: CASSLGSGQIYEQYF.